This T cell receptor (beta chain) was sequenced during a study of blood T cell repertoires in COVID-19 (TCRdb year 2020). For the study in its entirety: Samples from collaborators originated in the United States, Italy and Spain and spanned both the acute and convalescent phases of COVID-19. The prospective study material was composed of cDNA or gDNA derived from T cells, B-cell-depleted T cells, or PBMCs. The repertoires were released in a freely available public database intended as a resource for research on the immune response to SARS-CoV-2. Samples were obtained from the ongoing ImmuneRACE study (first 160 participants) and from 1,254 subjects provided by 6 global collaborators. Deeply sampled blood TCRbeta repertoires from subjects exposed to, actively infected with, or recovered from COVID-19 were included in the dataset. Where available, HLA class I and class II types were taken from metadata supplied by the sample provider and were not determined by assay-based typing. The sample metadata nearly always contained a de-identified subject ID, COVID-19 status, age in years and sex. General study outcomes and caveats: How much clinical and demographic metadata was included differed by source and by participant, and the metadata was provided uncurated.

Enrolling through a virtual design, the prospective study's participants ranged in age from roughly 18 to 95 years and lived across roughly 24 United States geographic areas. Cohort assignment in the prospective study relied on participant-reported clinical history from a screening survey and a study questionnaire. A participant counted as exposed if, within 2 weeks of entering the study, that participant had been in contact with someone who had a PCR-confirmed or clinician-diagnosed COVID-19 case. Each participant in the prospective study had whole blood, serum and a nasopharyngeal or oropharyngeal swab collected by mobile phlebotomists. Additional blood draws and questionnaires over a 2-month period could optionally be provided by prospective study participants. Blood samples from the prospective study were shipped frozen or at room temperature prior to DNA extraction. The junction carries 10 bases between V and J, which are trimmed by 5 bases and 6 bases respectively. Per the germline V gene (reference sequence), SEHNR is the CDR1 and FQNEAQ is the CDR2. The CDR3 measures 12 amino acids from cysteine to phenylalanine. Only CDR3 DNA remains: 36 bases, in frame from the first base.

Concerning this clone itself: Its antigen is not yet known. Within one base of it there is no much larger clone, and no base qualities were kept.

TCRbeta CDR3 regions were amplified from genomic DNA using the immunoSEQ Assay, a bias-controlled multiplex PCR. For the original study's pipeline: Within the assay, amplification of reference gene primers was used to estimate how many nucleated cells each sample contained. Sequence reads were collapsed and filtered to measure the absolute abundance of every unique TCRbeta CDR3 rearrangement. For each sample, productive Simpson clonality was calculated by taking the square root of Simpson's diversity index across productive rearrangements. In its TCRdb copy, this immuneACCESS table keeps in-frame sequences only and misses some clones. Where compared with another copy, unresolved V genes explain less than half of these, and the others have no known cause. V, J and clone size are taken as reported in that table, and D and trimming were inferred from the DNA itself. The sample yields around 250,000 clones; around 83% were counted once. About 5% of the sample goes to the ten largest clones.

The V and J genes are TRBV7-9 and TRBJ1-1; no D gene can be assigned with confidence. The sample consisted of PBMCs or T cells enriched from blood (not recorded which). The sequence was obtained from a man aged 35 to 55 who had been exposed to COVID-19. The bases read TGTGCCAGCAGCAGCGACGGCCCTGAAGCTTTCTTT. Its coded protein is CASSSDGPEAFF.